This T cell receptor (beta chain) was retrieved from a study of control samples from healthy donors and cancer patients. The CDR3 extends over 13 amino acids. The V gene's germline CDR1 is SSHAT and CDR2 FNYEAQ (reference sequence). A word on this clone: Germline is not matched at one junction end, which may reflect a read error.

Sequencing was performed with immunoSEQ multiplex PCR; in TCRdb, only in-frame clones are kept and a portion is missing. The sample shows about 150,000 clones, 90% to 95% of them seen only once. The TCR sequence derives from a woman in her 40s in good health. The chain links TRBV7-7 to TRBJ2-3; TRBD1 matches at 7 bases. The sample consisted of blood. The CDR3 protein is CASSLDRSDTQYF. The CDR3 bases are TGTGCTAGCAGCCTGGACAGGTCAGATACGCAGTATTTT.